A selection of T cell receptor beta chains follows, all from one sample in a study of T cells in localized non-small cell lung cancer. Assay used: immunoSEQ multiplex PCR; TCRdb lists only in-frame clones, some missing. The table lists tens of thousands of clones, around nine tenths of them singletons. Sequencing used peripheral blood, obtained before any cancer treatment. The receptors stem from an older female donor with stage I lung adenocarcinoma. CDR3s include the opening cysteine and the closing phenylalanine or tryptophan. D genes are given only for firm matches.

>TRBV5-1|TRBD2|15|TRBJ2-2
CASSLGLAYTGELFF
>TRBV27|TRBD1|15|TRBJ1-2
CASSVGGWRGVGYTF
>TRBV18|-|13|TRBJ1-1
CASSPLGAVEAFF
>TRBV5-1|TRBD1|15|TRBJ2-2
CASRRTGDNTGELFF
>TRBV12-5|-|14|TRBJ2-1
CASGLESSTHEQFF
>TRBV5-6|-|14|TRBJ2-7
CASSLMGALNEQYF
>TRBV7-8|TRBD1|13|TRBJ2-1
CASSIGTGNEQFF
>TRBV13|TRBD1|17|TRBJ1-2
CASSYPEGGQGRYGYTF
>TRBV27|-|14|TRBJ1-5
CASSLLSPNQPQHF
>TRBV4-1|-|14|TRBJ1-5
CASSQGGFGQPQHF
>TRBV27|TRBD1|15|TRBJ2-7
CASRQDRGSPYEQYF
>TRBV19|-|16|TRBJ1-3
CASSRPGGTAGNTIYF
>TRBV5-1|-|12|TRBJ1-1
CASRWGNEEAFF
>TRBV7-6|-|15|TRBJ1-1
CASSLMGGMNTEAFF
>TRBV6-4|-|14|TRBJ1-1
CASSDSSITTEAFF
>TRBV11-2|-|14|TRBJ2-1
CASSLSGAYNEQFF
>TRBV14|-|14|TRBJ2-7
CASSHPLVSYEQYF
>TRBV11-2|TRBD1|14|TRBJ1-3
CASSLAGGGNTIYF
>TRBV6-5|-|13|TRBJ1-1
CASSYSKQSQAFF
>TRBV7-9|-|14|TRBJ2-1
CASSLSGVYNEQFF
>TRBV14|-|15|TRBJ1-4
CASSLGAGGNEKLFF
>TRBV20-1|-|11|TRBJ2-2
CSAPQGWELFF
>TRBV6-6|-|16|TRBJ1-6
CASSYPQGTFNSPLHF
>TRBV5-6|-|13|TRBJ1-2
CASSLEASYGYTF
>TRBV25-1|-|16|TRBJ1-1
CASRAGRAVENTEAFF
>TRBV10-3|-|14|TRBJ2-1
CAISEFGGDNEQFF
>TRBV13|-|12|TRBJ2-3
CASSRGFSTQYF
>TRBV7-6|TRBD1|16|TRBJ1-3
CASSFGRDSAGNTIYF